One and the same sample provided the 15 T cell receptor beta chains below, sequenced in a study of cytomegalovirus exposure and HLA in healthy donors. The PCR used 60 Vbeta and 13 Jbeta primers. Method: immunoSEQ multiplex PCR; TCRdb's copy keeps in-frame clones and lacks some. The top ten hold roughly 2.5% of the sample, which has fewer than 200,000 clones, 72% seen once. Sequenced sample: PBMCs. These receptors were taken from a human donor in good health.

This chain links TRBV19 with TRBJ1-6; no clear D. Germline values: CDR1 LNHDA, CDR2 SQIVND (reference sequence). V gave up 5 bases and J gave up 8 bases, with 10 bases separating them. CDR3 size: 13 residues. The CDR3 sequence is CASSASADSPLHF. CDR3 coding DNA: TGTGCCAGTAGTGCCTCCGCGGATTCACCCCTCCACTTT.

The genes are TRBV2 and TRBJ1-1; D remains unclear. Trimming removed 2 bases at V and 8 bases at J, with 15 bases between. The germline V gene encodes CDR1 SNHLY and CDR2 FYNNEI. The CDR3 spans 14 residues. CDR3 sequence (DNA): TGTGCCAGCAGTGAAACCCCTGGCCGTCCCGAAGCTTTCTTT. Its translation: CASSETPGRPEAFF.

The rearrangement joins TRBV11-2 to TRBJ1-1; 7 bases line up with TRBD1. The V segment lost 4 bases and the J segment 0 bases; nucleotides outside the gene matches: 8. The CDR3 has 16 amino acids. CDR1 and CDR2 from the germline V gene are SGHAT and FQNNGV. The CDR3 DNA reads TGTGCCAGCAGCTATAGGACAGGAGCAATGAACACTGAAGCTTTCTTT. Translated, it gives CASSYRTGAMNTEAFF. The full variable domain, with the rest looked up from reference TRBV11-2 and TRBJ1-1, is EAGVAQSPRYKIIEKRQSVAFWCNPISGHATLYWYQQILGQGPKLLIQFQNNGVVDDSQLPKDRFSAERLKGVDSTLKIQPAKLEDSAVYLCASSYRTGAMNTEAFFGQGTRLTVV.

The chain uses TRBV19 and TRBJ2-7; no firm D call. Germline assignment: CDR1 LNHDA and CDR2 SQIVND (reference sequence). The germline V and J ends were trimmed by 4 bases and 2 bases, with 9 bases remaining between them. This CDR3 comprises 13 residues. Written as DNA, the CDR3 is TGTGCCAGTAGTACTGACTTCACCTACGAGCAGTACTTC. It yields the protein CASSTDFTYEQYF.

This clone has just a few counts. CDR3 sequence reads: CASSKRADTQYF. The CDR3 DNA sequence: TGTGCCAGTAGTAAGAGGGCGGATACGCAGTATTTT. This rearrangement joins TRBV19 to TRBJ2-3; tentative D call: TRBD2 (5 bases). The CDR3 sequence is 12 residues long. Trimming removed 4 bases at V and 6 bases at J, with 8 bases between. CDR1 LNHDA and CDR2 SQIVND come from the germline V gene (reference sequence).

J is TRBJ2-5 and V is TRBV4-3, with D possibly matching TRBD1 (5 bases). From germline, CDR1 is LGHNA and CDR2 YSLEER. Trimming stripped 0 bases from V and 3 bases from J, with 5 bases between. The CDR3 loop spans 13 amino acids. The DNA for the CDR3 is TGCGCCAGCAGCCAAGACAGGGAAGAGACCCAGTACTTC. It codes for CASSQDREETQYF.

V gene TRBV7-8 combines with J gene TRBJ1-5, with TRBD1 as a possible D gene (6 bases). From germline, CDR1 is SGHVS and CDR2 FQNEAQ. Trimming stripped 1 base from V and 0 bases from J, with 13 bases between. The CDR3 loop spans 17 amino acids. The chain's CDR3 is CASSLDHRDDSNQPQHF. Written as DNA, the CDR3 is TGTGCCAGCAGCTTAGATCACAGGGATGATAGCAATCAGCCCCAGCATTTT. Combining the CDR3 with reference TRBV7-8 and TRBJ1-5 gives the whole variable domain GAGVSQSPRYKVAKRGQDVALRCDPISGHVSLFWYQQALGQGPEFLTYFQNEAQLDKSGLPSDRFFAERPEGSVSTLKIQRTQQEDSAVYLCASSLDHRDDSNQPQHFGDGTRLSIL.

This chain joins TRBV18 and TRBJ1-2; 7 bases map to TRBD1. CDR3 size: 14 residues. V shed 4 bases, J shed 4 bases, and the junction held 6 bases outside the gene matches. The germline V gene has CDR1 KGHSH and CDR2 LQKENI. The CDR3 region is CASSRQGDIYGYTF. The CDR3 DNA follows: TGTGCCAGCTCACGGCAGGGGGATATCTATGGCTACACCTTC.

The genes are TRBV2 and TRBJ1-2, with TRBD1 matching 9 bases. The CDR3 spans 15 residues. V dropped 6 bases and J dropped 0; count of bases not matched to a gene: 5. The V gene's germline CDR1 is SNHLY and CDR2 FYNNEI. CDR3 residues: CASRAGTGPNYGYTF. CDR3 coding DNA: TGTGCCAGCAGGGCCGGGACAGGGCCTAACTATGGCTACACCTTC.

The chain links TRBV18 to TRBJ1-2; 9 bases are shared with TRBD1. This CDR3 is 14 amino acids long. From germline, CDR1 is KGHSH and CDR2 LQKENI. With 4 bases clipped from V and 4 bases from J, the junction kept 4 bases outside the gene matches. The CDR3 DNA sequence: TGTGCCAGCTCACTCCTGACAGGGGGCTATGGCTACACCTTC. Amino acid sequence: CASSLLTGGYGYTF. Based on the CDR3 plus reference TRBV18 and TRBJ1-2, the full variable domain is NAGVMQNPRHLVRRRGQEARLRCSPMKGHSHVYWYRQLPEEGLKFMVYLQKENIIDESGMPKERFSAEFPKEGPSILRIQQVVRGDSAAYFCASSLLTGGYGYTFGSGTRLTVV.

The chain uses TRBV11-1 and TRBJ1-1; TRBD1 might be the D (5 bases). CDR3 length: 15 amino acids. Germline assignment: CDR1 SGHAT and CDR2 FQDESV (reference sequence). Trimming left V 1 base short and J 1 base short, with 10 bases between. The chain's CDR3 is CASSLGLRENTEAFF. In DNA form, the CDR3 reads TGTGCCAGCAGCTTAGGACTCAGGGAGAACACTGAAGCTTTCTTT.

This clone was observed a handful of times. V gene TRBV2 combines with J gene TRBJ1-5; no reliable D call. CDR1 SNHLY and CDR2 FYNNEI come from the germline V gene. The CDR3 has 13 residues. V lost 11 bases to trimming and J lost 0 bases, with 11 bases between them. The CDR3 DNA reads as TGTGCCTCGACTGCTTATAGCAATCAGCCCCAGCATTTT. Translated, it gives CASTAYSNQPQHF.

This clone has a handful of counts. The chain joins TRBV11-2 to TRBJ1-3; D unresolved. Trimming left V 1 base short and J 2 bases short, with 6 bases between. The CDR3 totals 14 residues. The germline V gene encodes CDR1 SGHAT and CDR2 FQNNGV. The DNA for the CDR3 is TGTGCCAGCAGCTTAGCCGGGACTGGAAACACCATATATTTT. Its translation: CASSLAGTGNTIYF. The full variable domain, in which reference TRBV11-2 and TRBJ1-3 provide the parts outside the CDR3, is EAGVAQSPRYKIIEKRQSVAFWCNPISGHATLYWYQQILGQGPKLLIQFQNNGVVDDSQLPKDRFSAERLKGVDSTLKIQPAKLEDSAVYLCASSLAGTGNTIYFGEGSWLTVV.

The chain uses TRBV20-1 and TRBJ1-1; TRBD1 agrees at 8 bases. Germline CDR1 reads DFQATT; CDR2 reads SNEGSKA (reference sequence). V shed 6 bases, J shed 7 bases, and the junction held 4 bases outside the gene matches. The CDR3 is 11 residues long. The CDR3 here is CSAAQGGEAFF. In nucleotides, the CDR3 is TGCAGTGCCGCACAGGGGGGTGAAGCTTTCTTT.

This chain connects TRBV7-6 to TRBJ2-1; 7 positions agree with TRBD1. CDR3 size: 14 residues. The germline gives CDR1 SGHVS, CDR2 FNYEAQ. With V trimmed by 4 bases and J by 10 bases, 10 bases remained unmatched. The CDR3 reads CASSSRTGPGEQFF. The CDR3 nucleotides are TGTGCCAGCAGCTCTAGGACAGGCCCAGGGGAGCAGTTCTTC. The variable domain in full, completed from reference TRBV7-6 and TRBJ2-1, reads GAGVSQSPRYKVTKRGQDVALRCDPISGHVSLYWYRQALGQGPEFLTYFNYEAQQDKSGLPNDRFSAERPEGSISTLTIQRTEQRDSAMYRCASSSRTGPGEQFFGPGTRLTVL.